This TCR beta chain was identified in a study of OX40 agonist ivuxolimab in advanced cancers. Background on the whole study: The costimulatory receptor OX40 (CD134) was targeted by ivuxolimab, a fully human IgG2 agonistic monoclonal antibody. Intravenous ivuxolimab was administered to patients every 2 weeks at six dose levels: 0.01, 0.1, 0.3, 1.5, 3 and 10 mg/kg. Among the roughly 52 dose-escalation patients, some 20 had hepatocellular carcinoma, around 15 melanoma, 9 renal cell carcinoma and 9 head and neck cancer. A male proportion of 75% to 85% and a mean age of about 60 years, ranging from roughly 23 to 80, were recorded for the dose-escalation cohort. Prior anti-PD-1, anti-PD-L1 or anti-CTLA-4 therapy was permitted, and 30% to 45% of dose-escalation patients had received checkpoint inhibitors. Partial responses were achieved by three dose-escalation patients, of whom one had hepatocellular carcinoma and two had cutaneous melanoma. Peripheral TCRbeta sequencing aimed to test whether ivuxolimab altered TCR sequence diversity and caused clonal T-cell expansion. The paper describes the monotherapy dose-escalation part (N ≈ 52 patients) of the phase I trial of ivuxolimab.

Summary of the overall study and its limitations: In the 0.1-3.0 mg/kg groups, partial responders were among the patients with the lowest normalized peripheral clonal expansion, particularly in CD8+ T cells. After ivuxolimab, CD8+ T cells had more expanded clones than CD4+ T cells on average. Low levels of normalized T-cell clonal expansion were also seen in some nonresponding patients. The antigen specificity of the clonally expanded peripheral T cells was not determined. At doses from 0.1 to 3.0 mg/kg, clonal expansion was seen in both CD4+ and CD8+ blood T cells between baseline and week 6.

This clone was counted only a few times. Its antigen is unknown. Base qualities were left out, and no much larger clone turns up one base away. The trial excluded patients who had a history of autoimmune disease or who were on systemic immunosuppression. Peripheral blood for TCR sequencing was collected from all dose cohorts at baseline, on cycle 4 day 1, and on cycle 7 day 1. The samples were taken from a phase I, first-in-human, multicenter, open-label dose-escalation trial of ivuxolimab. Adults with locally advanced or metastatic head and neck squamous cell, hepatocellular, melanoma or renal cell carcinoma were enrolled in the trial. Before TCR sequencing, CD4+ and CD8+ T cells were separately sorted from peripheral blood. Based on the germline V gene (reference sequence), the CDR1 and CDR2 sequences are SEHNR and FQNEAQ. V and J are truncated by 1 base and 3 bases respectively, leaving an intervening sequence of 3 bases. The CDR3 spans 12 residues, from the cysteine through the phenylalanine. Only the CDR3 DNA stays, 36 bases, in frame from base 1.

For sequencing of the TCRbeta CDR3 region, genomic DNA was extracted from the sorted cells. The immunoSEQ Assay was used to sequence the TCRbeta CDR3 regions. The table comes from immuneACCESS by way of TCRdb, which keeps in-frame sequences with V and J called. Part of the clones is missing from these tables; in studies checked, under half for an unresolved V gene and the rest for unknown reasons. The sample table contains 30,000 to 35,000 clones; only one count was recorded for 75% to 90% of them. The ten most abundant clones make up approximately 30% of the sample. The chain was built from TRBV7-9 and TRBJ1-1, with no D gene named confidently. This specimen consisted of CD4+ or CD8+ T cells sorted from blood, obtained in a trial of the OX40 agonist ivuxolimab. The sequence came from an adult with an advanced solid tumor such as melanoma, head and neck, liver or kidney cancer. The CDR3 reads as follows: CASSLVDTEAFF. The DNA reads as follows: TGTGCCAGCAGCTTAGTGGACACTGAAGCTTTCTTT.